The 26 T cell receptor beta chains presented below share a single source sample, sequenced in a study of blood T cell repertoires in COVID-19. Using immunoSEQ multiplex PCR, the repertoire was profiled, and TCRdb retains in-frame clones only, with some absent. The sample has 250,000 to 350,000 clones; about 88% are singletons. Sequenced material: peripheral blood. These receptors were obtained from a woman between 25 and 40 years old with COVID-19, enrolled during active disease.

V is TRBV3-1 (or the pseudogene TRBV3-2) and J is TRBJ2-7; tentative D call: TRBD1 (6 bases). Germline V CDR1 and CDR2: LGHDT, YNNKEL (reference sequence). Trimming cost V 4 bases and J 2 bases, with 15 bases left between them. CDR3 length: 15 amino acids. CDR3 coding DNA: TGTGCCAGCAGCCGATCCGGGACATCTCCCTACGAGCAGTACTTC. As protein: CASSRSGTSPYEQYF.

V and J are TRBV3-1 (or the pseudogene TRBV3-2) and TRBJ2-3; 8 bases fit TRBD2. This CDR3 is 15 amino acids long. Germline trimming cut 2 bases from V and 5 bases from J; bases unmatched to any gene: 6. Germline CDR1 and CDR2: LGHDT and YNNKEL (reference sequence). CDR3 DNA: TGTGCCAGCAGCCAATCAACTAGCGGCCGAGATACGCAGTATTTT. Protein sequence: CASSQSTSGRDTQYF.

J is TRBJ2-5 and V is TRBV4-1, with 9 bases identical to TRBD2. The junction had 0 bases not matched to a gene; V was cut back by 1 base and J by 3 bases. In germline, CDR1 is MGHRA, CDR2 YSYEKL. The CDR3 extends over 14 amino acids. The CDR3 DNA follows: TGCGCCAGCAGCCAAGGACTAGCGGAAGAGACCCAGTACTTC. As protein: CASSQGLAEETQYF.

The V and J genes are TRBV6-1 and TRBJ2-7, with D possibly being TRBD2 (5 bases). V dropped 3 bases and J dropped 3 bases, with 9 bases sitting between them. CDR1 and CDR2 (germline): MNHNS, SASEGT. The CDR3 is 13 residues long. The CDR3 loop is CASSERVGYEQYF. CDR3 DNA sequence: TGTGCCAGCAGTGAGAGGGTAGGCTACGAGCAGTACTTC.

The gene calls are TRBV4-2 and TRBJ2-7, with D perhaps TRBD2 (6 bases). The CDR3 contains 14 residues. Trimming took 1 base from V and 3 from J, leaving 10 bases between them. Germline lookup yields CDR1 LGHNA and CDR2 YNFKEQ. CDR3 loop: CASSQVPTSYEQYF. The CDR3 nucleotides read TGTGCCAGCAGCCAAGTCCCGACTAGCTACGAGCAGTACTTC.

J is TRBJ2-3 and V is TRBV5-4; D ambiguous. Germline-derived CDR1 and CDR2 are SGHNT and YYREEE (reference sequence). The CDR3 spans 14 residues. V was pared by 0 bases and J by 2 bases, with 7 bases between. As DNA, the CDR3 is TGTGCCAGCAGCTTGGCCGACAACACAGATACGCAGTATTTT. Translation gives CASSLADNTDTQYF. Full variable domain (missing parts from reference TRBV5-4 and TRBJ2-3): ETGVTQSPTHLIKTRGQQVTLRCSSQSGHNTVSWYQQALGQGPQFIFQYYREEENGRGNFPPRFSGLQFPNYSSELNVNALELDDSALYLCASSLADNTDTQYFGPGTRLTVL.

Only one count was recorded for this clone. The CDR3 is CASSMRQSMNTEAFF. CDR3 nucleotide sequence: TGTGCCAGTAGTATGAGACAGAGCATGAACACTGAAGCTTTCTTT. This chain connects TRBV19 to TRBJ1-1; TRBD1 might be the D (5 bases). Germline-derived CDR1 and CDR2 are LNHDA and SQIVND (reference sequence). The CDR3 has 15 amino acids. The V and J ends lost 3 bases and 0 bases respectively, with 11 bases between them.

Notes on this clone: At one end, the junction sequence differs from germline, possibly due to a read error. The chain links TRBV7-9 to TRBJ2-1; 13 positions agree with TRBD2. CDR3 size: 12 residues. CDR1 and CDR2 (germline): SEHNR, FQNEAQ (reference sequence). The CDR3 spells CASSRTSGSEIF. CDR3 coding DNA: TGTGCCAGCAGTCGGACTAGCGGGAGCGAAATCTTC. Looking up the rest from reference TRBV7-9 and TRBJ2-1 gives the full variable domain: DTGVSQNPRHKITKRGQNVTFRCDPISEHNRLYWYRQTLGQGPEFLTYFQNEAQLEKSRLLSDRFSAERPKGSFSTLEIQRTEQGDSAMYLCASSRTSGSEIFGPGTRLTVL.

J is TRBJ1-2 and V is TRBV25-1; the D is unclear. This CDR3 has 15 residues. Trimming cost V 6 bases and J 4 bases, with 18 bases left between them. Germline values: CDR1 MGHDK, CDR2 SYGVNS. In DNA, the CDR3 is TGTGCCAGCAGCCACCCTTCCTACTCTTCCTATGGCTACACCTTC. This gives the protein CASSHPSYSSYGYTF.

The chain uses TRBV27 and TRBJ1-5, with D possibly matching TRBD1 (5 bases). The CDR3 is 17 amino acids. Germline V gene lookup returns CDR1 MNHEY and CDR2 SMNVEV (reference sequence). V was clipped by 6 bases and J by 0 bases, with 18 bases between them. CDR3 bases: TGTGCCAGCAGACAAAGGTGGGGCCCAGATAGCAATCAGCCCCAGCATTTT. This translates into CASRQRWGPDSNQPQHF.

The rearrangement joins TRBV9 to TRBJ2-1, with TRBD1 as a possible D gene (5 bases). Germline V gene lookup returns CDR1 SGDLS and CDR2 YYNGEE. The CDR3 has 14 amino acids. Trimming took off 4 bases at V and 4 bases at J, with 12 bases between the two ends. The CDR3 bases are TGTGCCAGCAGCCCCCGAAGGGGTTACAATGAGCAGTTCTTC. Its translation is CASSPRRGYNEQFF.

The J gene is TRBJ2-7, the V gene TRBV21-1; the listed D gene, TRBD1, was not tested against the DNA. TRBV21-1 is a recognized pseudogene. CDR3 length: 12 residues. Here the CDR3 DNA reads TGTGCCAGACAGGCGCCGAAGGGGGAGCAGTACTTC. This codes for CARQAPKGEQYF.

The rearrangement joins TRBV7-8 to TRBJ1-1; TRBD1 matches 11 bases. CDR1 is SGHVS and CDR2 is FQNEAQ in the germline V gene. V was clipped by 2 bases and J by 6 bases; unmatched bases: 11. The CDR3 extends over 17 amino acids. The CDR3 coding sequence is TGTGCCAGCAGCTTAAAAAGGGACAGGGGGAGATACTCTGAAGCTTTCTTT. Its protein product is CASSLKRDRGRYSEAFF.

A few counts support this clone. The CDR3 reads CARSLEQGPNSPLHF. The CDR3 DNA follows: TGTGCCAGAAGCTTGGAACAGGGGCCCAATTCACCCCTCCACTTT. V gene TRBV5-3 combines with J gene TRBJ1-6; 7 nucleotides align to TRBD1. TRBV5-3 is classed as an ORF, of uncertain function. The V segment lost 0 bases and the J segment 7 bases; nucleotides outside the gene matches: 4. CDR3 size: 15 residues.

The table lists this clone with a few counts. The chain is built from TRBV6-5 and TRBJ1-1; perhaps TRBD1 as D (5 bases). The CDR3 has 13 amino acids. Deletions cut 2 bases from V and 3 bases from J, with 7 bases between. Germline CDR1 MNHEY, CDR2 SVGAGI. The CDR3 loop reads CASSYEGDTEAFF. CDR3 sequence (DNA): TGTGCCAGCAGTTACGAAGGGGACACTGAAGCTTTCTTT.

V gene TRBV3-1 (or the pseudogene TRBV3-2) combines with J gene TRBJ2-7; possible D gene TRBD1, 7 bases. The CDR3 has 14 amino acids. V lost 1 base and J lost 2, with 9 bases in between. Germline CDR1 reads LGHDT; CDR2 reads YNNKEL (reference sequence). CDR3 region: CASSQVRGAYEQYF. The CDR3 DNA follows: TGTGCCAGCAGCCAAGTCAGGGGGGCCTACGAGCAGTACTTC.

The rearrangement joins TRBV7-3 to TRBJ1-6; D is unresolved. The CDR3 sequence is 15 residues long. Germline assignment: CDR1 SGHTA and CDR2 FQGTGA. V dropped 3 bases and J dropped 9 bases, with 15 bases sitting between them. The CDR3 sequence is CASSFSTSFGSPLHF. CDR3 sequence (DNA): TGTGCCAGCAGCTTCTCAACATCTTTTGGTTCACCCCTCCACTTT.

The V and J genes are TRBV28 and TRBJ1-1; D gene uncertain. Germline CDR1 MDHEN, CDR2 SYDVKM. The CDR3 spans 14 residues. The V and J ends lost 3 bases and 6 bases respectively, with 14 bases between them. The CDR3 here is CASSLERSFPEAFF. The CDR3 DNA sequence: TGTGCCAGCAGTTTGGAGCGGTCTTTTCCTGAAGCTTTCTTT. Using reference TRBV28 and TRBJ1-1 for the parts outside the CDR3, the full variable domain is DVKVTQSSRYLVKRTGEKVFLECVQDMDHENMFWYRQDPGLGLRLIYFSYDVKMKEKGDIPEGYSVSREKKERFSLILESASTNQTSMYLCASSLERSFPEAFFGQGTRLTVV.

The gene calls are TRBV24-1 and TRBJ2-1; maybe TRBD1 (6 bases). The ends were cut back, 2 bases at V and 5 bases at J, with 9 bases in the middle. Germline CDR1 KGHDR, CDR2 SFDVKD. The CDR3 contains 14 residues. In DNA form, the CDR3 reads TGTGCCACCAGTGATTCTAGGACAGACAATGAGCAGTTCTTC. Translated: CATSDSRTDNEQFF.

This rearrangement joins TRBV19 to TRBJ2-2, with D possibly matching TRBD2 (6 bases). In germline, CDR1 is LNHDA, CDR2 SQIVND (reference sequence). This CDR3 is built from 16 residues. Trimming cost V 3 bases and J 3 bases, with 14 bases left between them. This chain's CDR3 is CASSMGTGGDTGELFF. The CDR3 DNA is TGTGCCAGTAGTATGGGTACAGGAGGGGACACCGGGGAGCTGTTTTTT.

This chain joins TRBV30 and TRBJ2-7; D possibly corresponds to TRBD1 (5 bases). V was shortened by 2 bases and J by 1 base, with 9 bases between the two germline ends. CDR1 is GTSNPN, CDR2 SVGIG, per germline (reference sequence). CDR3 size: 13 residues. CDR3 loop: CAWSNTGSYEQYF. The CDR3 bases are TGTGCCTGGAGTAATACAGGTTCCTACGAGCAGTACTTC.

The chain uses TRBV5-1 and TRBJ2-5; TRBD2 matches at 7 bases. Germline CDR1 SGHRS, CDR2 YFSETQ. This CDR3 comprises 13 residues. The V gene end was trimmed by 4 bases and the J gene end by 6 bases; junction bases not matched to a gene: 6. The DNA of the CDR3 is TGCGCCAGCAGCCCGACTAGCCGACAGACCCAGTACTTC. Protein: CASSPTSRQTQYF.

The J gene is TRBJ2-1, the V gene TRBV24-1; the match to TRBD2 covers 8 bases. V was clipped by 3 bases and J by 2 bases; unmatched bases: 11. The germline CDR1 and CDR2 sequences are KGHDR and SFDVKD. This CDR3 comprises 18 residues. The CDR3 reads CATSDPSGGAGAYNEQFF. CDR3 bases: TGTGCCACCAGTGATCCCTCCGGGGGAGCGGGAGCCTACAATGAGCAGTTCTTC.

The chain recombines TRBV4-3 with TRBJ2-3; D unresolved. V was cut by 2 bases and J by 0 bases, with 9 bases left in between. This CDR3 is built from 15 residues. Germline CDR1 and CDR2: LGHNA and YSLEER. In nucleotides, the CDR3 is TGCGCCAGCAGCCAAATAGCCGCTAGCACAGATACGCAGTATTTT. Encoded protein: CASSQIAASTDTQYF.

V and J are TRBV27 and TRBJ2-2; 7 bases are shared with TRBD1. Germline values: CDR1 MNHEY, CDR2 SMNVEV (reference sequence). Trimming cost V 8 bases and J 3 bases; bases outside gene matches: 9. The length of the CDR3 is 15 residues. The CDR3 nucleotides are TGTGCCAGCTCCTACCTAACAGGGGACACCGGGGAGCTGTTTTTT. Translated, it gives CASSYLTGDTGELFF.

The chain recombines TRBV10-3 with TRBJ2-2, with TRBD2 identical over 12 bases. The CDR3 runs 16 residues. Trimming cost V 6 bases and J 0 bases; bases outside gene matches: 2. The germline gives CDR1 ENHRY, CDR2 SYGVKD. CDR3 loop: CAIRTSGSSNTGELFF. CDR3 coding DNA: TGTGCCATCAGGACTAGCGGGAGTTCGAACACCGGGGAGCTGTTTTTT.